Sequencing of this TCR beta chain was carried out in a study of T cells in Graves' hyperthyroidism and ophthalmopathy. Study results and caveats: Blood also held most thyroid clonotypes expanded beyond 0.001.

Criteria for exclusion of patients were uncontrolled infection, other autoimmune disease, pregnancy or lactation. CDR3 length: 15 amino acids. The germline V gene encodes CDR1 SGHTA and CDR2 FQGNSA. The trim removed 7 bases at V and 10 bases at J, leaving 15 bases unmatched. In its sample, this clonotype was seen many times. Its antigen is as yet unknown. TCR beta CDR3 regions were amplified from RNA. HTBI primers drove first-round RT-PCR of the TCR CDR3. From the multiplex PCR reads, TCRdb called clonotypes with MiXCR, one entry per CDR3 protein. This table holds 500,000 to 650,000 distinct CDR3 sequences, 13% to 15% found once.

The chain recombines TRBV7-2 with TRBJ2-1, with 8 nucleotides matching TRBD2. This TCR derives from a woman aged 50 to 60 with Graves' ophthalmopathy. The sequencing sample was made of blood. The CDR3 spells CASIPLSGRGGEQFF. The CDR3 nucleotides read TGTGCCAGCATCCCCCTAAGCGGGAGAGGCGGAGAGCAGTTCTTC.